These 18 T cell receptor beta chains share one sample of origin, sequenced in a study of cytomegalovirus exposure and HLA in healthy donors. Use of 60 Vbeta and 13 Jbeta primers characterized the PCR. Clones were sequenced by immunoSEQ multiplex PCR, and TCRdb holds only the in-frame ones, with some missing. The sample lists over 70,000 clones; around 80% were seen once. The sample consisted of PBMCs. Receptor source: a man aged 50 to 59 in good health and CMV-seropositive.

V gene TRBV2 combines with J gene TRBJ2-2; 7 positions agree with TRBD1. Germline V gene lookup returns CDR1 SNHLY and CDR2 FYNNEI. CDR3 length: 15 amino acids. Trimming at V came to 4 bases and at J to 0 bases, leaving 2 bases not matched to a gene. The CDR3 sequence is CASSGQGPNTGELFF. CDR3 bases: TGTGCCAGCAGTGGACAGGGTCCGAACACCGGGGAGCTGTTTTTT.

The rearrangement uses TRBV19 and TRBJ1-5; possible D gene TRBD1, 6 bases. In germline, CDR1 is LNHDA, CDR2 SQIVND (reference sequence). Trimming pared 0 bases from V and 2 bases from J, leaving 8 bases between. The CDR3 consists of 15 residues. This chain's CDR3 is CASSIETGGNQPQHF. The CDR3 nucleotides read TGTGCCAGTAGTATAGAGACAGGAGGCAATCAGCCCCAGCATTTT.

The rearrangement uses TRBV9 and TRBJ1-1; no definite D call. Germline V gene lookup returns CDR1 SGDLS and CDR2 YYNGEE. The CDR3 has 14 residues. The V gene lost 0 bases and the J gene lost 4 bases, with 10 bases spanning the gap. CDR3 amino acids: CASSVAHSTTEAFF. CDR3 DNA: TGTGCCAGCAGCGTAGCGCACTCAACCACTGAAGCTTTCTTT.

This sequence joins TRBV11-2 and TRBJ2-1, with 15 bases fitting TRBD2. Germline CDR1 and CDR2: SGHAT and FQNNGV. The CDR3 is made up of 18 amino acids. Trimming took 7 bases from V and 0 from J; bases not matched to a gene: 7. Here the CDR3 reads CASNAGTSGRSSYNEQFF. DNA for the CDR3: TGTGCCAGCAACGCCGGGACTAGCGGGAGGAGCTCCTACAATGAGCAGTTCTTC.

This chain connects TRBV5-3 to TRBJ1-1; 7 bases are shared with TRBD1. TRBV5-3 is an open reading frame whose function is uncertain. The CDR3 loop spans 16 amino acids. Trimming took 8 bases from V and 4 from J; bases not matched to a gene: 17. Here the CDR3 reads CARRQGVSHLFTEAFF. The CDR3, as DNA: TGTGCCAGGAGACAGGGCGTGTCCCATCTTTTCACTGAAGCTTTCTTT.

The chain links TRBV6-6 to TRBJ2-7; no firm D call. This CDR3 has 13 residues. The V and J ends lost 4 bases and 3 bases respectively, with 10 bases between them. Germline assignment: CDR1 MNHNY and CDR2 SVGAGI (reference sequence). The CDR3 coding sequence is TGTGCCAGCAGTTCCAGCGAGATCTACGAGCAGTACTTC. Its translation is CASSSSEIYEQYF.

The gene calls are TRBV7-2 and TRBJ2-1; D unclear. Trimming took off 6 bases at V and 0 bases at J, with 12 bases between the two ends. The CDR3 totals 15 residues. Germline V gene lookup returns CDR1 SGHTA and CDR2 FQGNSA. CDR3 nucleotide sequence: TGTGCCAGCAGTCACCTTGATAGCTCCTACAATGAGCAGTTCTTC. Translation gives CASSHLDSSYNEQFF.

The CDR3 DNA sequence: TGTGCCACTCGGACTAGTGGGACAGATACGCAGTATTTT. Its translation is CATRTSGTDTQYF. The rearrangement links TRBV19 to TRBJ2-3, with 7 bases matching TRBD2. Germline-derived CDR1 and CDR2 are LNHDA and SQIVND (reference sequence). V gave up 10 bases and J gave up 3 bases; unmatched junction bases: 7. The CDR3 spans 13 residues.

This chain joins TRBV4-1 and TRBJ2-5; 9 bases align to TRBD2. The J call may be incorrect, as the DNA end agrees better with TRBJ2-7. Germline V gene sequence: CDR1 MGHRA, CDR2 YSYEKL. The CDR3 consists of 15 residues. CDR3 DNA sequence: TGCGCCAGCAGCCAGAATAGCGGGAGAGCCTACGAGCAGTACTTC. Amino acids: CASSQNSGRAYEQYF.

The V and J genes are TRBV11-2 and TRBJ2-7, with a possible D match to TRBD2 (6 bases). There are 13 residues in the CDR3. CDR1 and CDR2 from the germline V gene are SGHAT and FQNNGV. V gave up 3 bases and J gave up 2 bases, with 8 bases separating them. The CDR3 DNA follows: TGTGCCAGCAGCTTTAGCGGAACCTACGAGCAGTACTTC. It specifies CASSFSGTYEQYF.

CDR3 nucleotide sequence: TGTGCCACCTCCAGGGGTTCCTACGAGCAGTACTTC. This sequence encodes CATSRGSYEQYF. The rearrangement uses TRBV2 and TRBJ2-7, with D tentatively TRBD1 (6 bases). Germline CDR1 reads SNHLY; CDR2 reads FYNNEI. This CDR3 has 12 amino acids. V lost 10 bases to trimming and J lost 1 base, with 11 bases between them.

This clone has just a few counts. V and J are TRBV5-1 and TRBJ2-1; TRBD2 aligns across 7 bases. The CDR3 totals 16 residues. Trimming cost V 0 bases and J 6 bases; bases outside gene matches: 9. Germline V gene sequence: CDR1 SGHRS, CDR2 YFSETQ. CDR3 bases: TGCGCCAGCAGCTTGGGTGGGCGGGAGAATGGCAATGAGCAGTTCTTC. Protein product: CASSLGGRENGNEQFF.

V usage is TRBV30 and J usage is TRBJ1-4; perhaps TRBD1 as D (5 bases). Germline loops: CDR1 GTSNPN, CDR2 SVGIG (reference sequence). With 4 bases removed from V and 6 bases from J, the gap between germline ends came to 12 bases. The CDR3 is 13 residues long. The CDR3 loop reads CAWNGGGDEKLFF. As DNA, the CDR3 is TGTGCCTGGAACGGGGGTGGGGATGAAAAACTGTTTTTT.

This chain joins TRBV4-2 and TRBJ2-1; 8 bases agree with TRBD2. Germline CDR1 LGHNA, CDR2 YNFKEQ. There are 15 residues in the CDR3. The V gene end was trimmed by 4 bases and the J gene end by 7 bases; junction bases not matched to a gene: 9. CDR3 coding DNA: TGTGCCAGCAGCCCCGGAGCGGGAGTCGGGAATGAGCAGTTCTTC. Its protein product is CASSPGAGVGNEQFF.

The chain couples TRBV7-3 to TRBJ2-1, with 11 nucleotides matching TRBD2. Germline V gene data show CDR1 as SGHTA and CDR2 as FQGTGA. This CDR3 is 16 amino acids long. V shed 5 bases, J shed 0 bases, and the junction held 3 bases outside the gene matches. The CDR3 DNA sequence: TGTGCCAGCAGCCGGACTAGCGGGCACTCCTACAATGAGCAGTTCTTC. Translated, it gives CASSRTSGHSYNEQFF.

The V gene is TRBV6-5, the J gene TRBJ1-2; the D is unclear. The germline V and J ends were trimmed by 2 bases and 8 bases, with 12 bases remaining between them. The germline V gene has CDR1 MNHEY and CDR2 SVGAGI. The CDR3 contains 13 residues. The CDR3 sequence is CASSYGRGRGYTF. The CDR3, as DNA: TGTGCCAGCAGTTACGGTAGAGGGAGGGGCTACACCTTC.

This clone was detected only a few times. J is TRBJ1-5 and V is TRBV4-1; a weak D match, TRBD1 (5 bases). Trimming left V 1 base short and J 7 bases short, with 11 bases between. The CDR3 has 14 amino acids. Germline CDR1 reads MGHRA; CDR2 reads YSYEKL. The DNA of the CDR3 is TGCGCCAGCAGCCAAGTAGGGACTTGGCAGCCCCAGCATTTT. This gives the protein CASSQVGTWQPQHF.

This clone was picked up one time. DNA for the CDR3: TGTGCCAGCAGAGGCACAGGGGACCGGAGCTCCTACGAGCAGTACTTC. The encoded protein is CASRGTGDRSSYEQYF. The rearrangement uses TRBV2 and TRBJ2-7; 7 positions agree with TRBD1. This CDR3 has 16 amino acids. Germline CDR1 reads SNHLY; CDR2 reads FYNNEI. V lost 6 bases, J lost 0 bases, and 11 bases stayed unmatched.